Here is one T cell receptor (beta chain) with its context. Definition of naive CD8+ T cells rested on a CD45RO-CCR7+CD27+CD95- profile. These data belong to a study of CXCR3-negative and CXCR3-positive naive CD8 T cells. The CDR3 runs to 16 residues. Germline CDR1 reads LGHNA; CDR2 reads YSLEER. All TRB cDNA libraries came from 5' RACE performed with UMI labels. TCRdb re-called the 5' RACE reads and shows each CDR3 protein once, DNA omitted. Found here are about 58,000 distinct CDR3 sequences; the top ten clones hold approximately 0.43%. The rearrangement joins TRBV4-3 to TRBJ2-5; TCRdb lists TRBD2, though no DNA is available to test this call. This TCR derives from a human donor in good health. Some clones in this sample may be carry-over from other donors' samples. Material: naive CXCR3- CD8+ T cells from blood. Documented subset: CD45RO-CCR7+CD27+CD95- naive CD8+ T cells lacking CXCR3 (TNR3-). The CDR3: CASSQDRAGVQETQYF.